The entry below gives a single TCR beta chain sequence along with its context. Its target is unknown. Germline V gene data show CDR1 as SGHRS and CDR2 as YFSETQ. The V and J ends lost 4 bases and 2 bases respectively, with 12 bases between them. The CDR3 is made up of 14 amino acids. This sample is drawn from a study of T cells in tuberculosis. Overall study: This South African cohort compared adolescents with or without latent tuberculosis against adults with active tuberculosis.

Here immunoSEQ multiplex PCR was the method, and the copy in TCRdb shows in-frame clones only, minus some. The sample has around 35,000 clones, nearly 95% seen once. Whole-study results and caveats: Using the GMM-specific repertoire gave around 87% accuracy versus around 74% with motifs.

Unsorted cryopreserved PBMC were sequenced, averaging roughly 99,000 T cells per clinical donor. The sequence was obtained from a donor between 5 and 29 years old with latent tuberculosis or without tuberculosis infection. The V gene is TRBV5-1, the J gene TRBJ1-2; D might be TRBD1 (6 bases). Sequenced sample: PBMCs. This CDR3 reads CASSSPGQNYGYTF. DNA of the CDR3: TGCGCCAGCAGCAGCCCGGGACAAAACTATGGCTACACCTTC.